This TCR beta chain originates from a study of T cell responses to AZD1222 COVID-19 vaccine. Study observations and caveats: Spike-specific TCR breadth and depth grew following two AZD1222 doses. Repertoires were obtained only post-peak T cell response. Among the donors, most were white British and more were female, and clonal diversity was possibly underestimated. Reports indicate that nearly half of spike-specific TCRs are directed at unmutated variant regions.

To note about this clone: The antigen is undetermined.

J lost 2 bases, V lost 4 bases, and 5 bases had no gene match. Germline V CDR1 and CDR2: MDHEN, SYDVKM. The CDR3 spans 15 residues. Repertoires were generated with immunoSEQ multiplex PCR, while TCRdb's copy carries only in-frame clones and drops some. In the table there are about 150,000 clones, about 90% of which are singletons. The TCR originated in an adult in good health. The chain recombines TRBV28 with TRBJ1-3; 7 bases agree with TRBD1. This specimen consisted of peripheral blood, obtained on day 0 of AZD1222 vaccination. CDR3 amino acids: CASSSPTGTGNTIYF. For the CDR3, the DNA is TGTGCCAGCAGTTCACCGACAGGGACTGGAAACACCATATATTTT.